This paragraph covers one T cell receptor (beta chain) sequence. The specificity of this receptor is unknown. No much larger clonotype is one base removed from it; base qualities were not supplied. For CDR1 and CDR2, the germline V gene lists LGHNA and YNFKEQ. The CDR3 runs 11 amino acids, cysteine and phenylalanine included. Of all the DNA, just the CDR3 is kept, 33 bases in frame from base 1. Trimming removed 5 bases from V and 5 bases from J, leaving 4 bases between the germline ends. The data are from a study of robustness of blood B and T cell sequencing (dated by TCRdb to the late 2010s). About the study as a whole: The study aimed to determine how much peripheral blood is needed to reliably characterize an individual's TCRbeta and IgG repertoires. Two replicate TCRbeta cDNA libraries were prepared from one shared RNA pool from a single 10 ml draw, serving as technical replicates. TCRbeta and IgG repertoires were quantified in each of the ten independently drawn blood samples. Broad study findings and their caveats: The 1,000 most abundant TCRbeta clonotypes from the pooled draws were found in every single 10 ml sample. Between the technical replicate libraries, 94.8% of the top 10,000 TCRbeta clonotypes in one library were also present in the other library. One pair of TCRbeta libraries showed evidence of cross-contamination, likely from batch processing; the shared UMI-sequence pairs were removed. Coverage of the top 10,000 TCRbeta clonotypes approached saturation when 3 or 4 tubes (roughly 28-40 ml blood) were combined. The TCRbeta rarefaction curves did not fully level off, which suggests under-sequencing or many low-abundance clonotypes. EDTA tubes required immediate fractionation, limiting use in multi-site collections. Pooling tubes did not increase the overlap of rare TCRbeta clonotypes, which implies that much larger blood volumes would be needed to capture rare TCRbeta clonotypes.

Libraries were built with PCR. Instrument on record: Illumina MiSeq. cDNA was synthesized with SMARTScribe reverse transcriptase and a 5' template-switch oligo that added a universal priming site. A 12-nucleotide random unique molecular identifier (UMI) was carried by the template-switch oligo, and each cDNA molecule was tagged with this UMI. Chain-specific reverse primers targeted TCRbeta transcripts during reverse transcription. Leftover template-switch adapters were removed by uracil DNA glycosylase treatment, and cDNA was purified using a Qiagen MinElute kit. For the first PCR, 20 to 25 cycles were run with KAPA HiFi HotStart ReadyMix and step-out primers, split across four 50 ul reactions. Before further amplification, first-round PCR products were gel-purified. Illumina Nextera adapters were added in a second 8-cycle PCR, after which libraries were purified and pooled. A 50-nucleotide 5' read captured the UMI barcode for each TCRbeta molecule. On the authors' methods: The MIGEC toolkit was used to group reads by UMI into consensus reads. Final reads were produced by merging forward and reverse consensus reads with PEAR. Identical UMI-sequence pairs shared across libraries were treated as cross-sample contamination and removed by a custom decontamination script. V(D)J assignment and CDR3 extraction were performed with MIGMAP, a wrapper around IgBLAST. A TCR clonotype was defined by an identical V gene, J gene and CDR3 amino acid sequence; no sequencing was done for CDR1 and CDR2. Using fastp at Q25 and MiXCR, TCRdb reprocessed the public reads and kept productive beta chains. Duplicate CDR3 protein sequences are folded into a single record with the most common DNA and genes. The V and J calls come from TCRdb's annotation, not from the publication. The sample table records around 1,500 distinct CDR3 sequences; over 50% of these occur just once. The ten largest clonotypes hold roughly 40% of the sample.

mRNA, which captures expressed receptors, was used instead of genomic DNA for quantification of TCRbeta repertoires. Buffy coat leukocytes were collected into Trizol, and RNA was extracted with the Direct-zol RNA MiniPrep Plus kit without cell sorting. EDTA blood tubes were spun right away at 4 degrees C to separate plasma, buffy coat and red blood cells. This chain joins TRBV4-2 to TRBJ2-1; no D gene can be assigned with confidence. The source material was peripheral blood. The receptor was derived from a human donor in good health. The nucleotide sequence is TGTGCCAGCAGCACCGACAATGAGCAGTTCTTC. It specifies CASSTDNEQFF.